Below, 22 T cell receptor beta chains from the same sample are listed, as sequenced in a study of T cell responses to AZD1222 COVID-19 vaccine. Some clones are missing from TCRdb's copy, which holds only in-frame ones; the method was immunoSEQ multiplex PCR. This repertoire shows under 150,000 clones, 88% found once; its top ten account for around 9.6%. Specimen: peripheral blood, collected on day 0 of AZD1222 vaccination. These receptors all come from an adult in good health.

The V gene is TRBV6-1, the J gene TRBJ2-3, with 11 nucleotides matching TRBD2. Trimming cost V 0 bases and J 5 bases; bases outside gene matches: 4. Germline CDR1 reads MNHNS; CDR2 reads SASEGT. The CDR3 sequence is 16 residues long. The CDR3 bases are TGTGCCAGCAGTGAAGCTAGCGGGGGGGCGGGAGATACGCAGTATTTT. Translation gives CASSEASGGAGDTQYF.

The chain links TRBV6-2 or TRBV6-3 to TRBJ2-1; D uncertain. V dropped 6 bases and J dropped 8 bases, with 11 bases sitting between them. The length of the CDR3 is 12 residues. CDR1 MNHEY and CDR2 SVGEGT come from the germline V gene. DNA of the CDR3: TGTGCCAGCAGCCCCCTATTCTATGAGCAGTTCTTC. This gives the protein CASSPLFYEQFF.

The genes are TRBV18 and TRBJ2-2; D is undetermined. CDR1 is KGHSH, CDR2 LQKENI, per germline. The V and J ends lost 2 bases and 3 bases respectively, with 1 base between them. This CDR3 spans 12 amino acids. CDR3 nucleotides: TGTGCCAGCTCACCAGACACCGGGGAGCTGTTTTTT. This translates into CASSPDTGELFF.

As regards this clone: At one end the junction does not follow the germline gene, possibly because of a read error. The DNA of the CDR3 is TGCGCCAGCAGCCAAGATACGGGACAAGTCAACTTC. Translating gives CASSQDTGQVNF. The rearrangement links TRBV4-3 to TRBJ1-2; D perhaps matches TRBD1 (6 bases). The CDR3 is 12 residues long. Germline-derived CDR1 and CDR2 are LGHNA and YSLEER.

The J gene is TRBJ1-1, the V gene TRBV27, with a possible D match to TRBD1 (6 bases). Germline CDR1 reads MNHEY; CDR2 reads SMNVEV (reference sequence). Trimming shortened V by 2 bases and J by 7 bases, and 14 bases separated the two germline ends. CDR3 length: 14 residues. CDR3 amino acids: CASSLDRGRSEAFF. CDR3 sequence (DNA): TGTGCCAGCAGTTTAGATCGGGGGCGAAGTGAAGCTTTCTTT.

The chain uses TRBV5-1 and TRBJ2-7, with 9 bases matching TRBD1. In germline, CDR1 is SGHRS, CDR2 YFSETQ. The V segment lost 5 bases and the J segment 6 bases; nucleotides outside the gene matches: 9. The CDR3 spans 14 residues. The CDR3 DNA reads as TGCGCCAGCAGGGTGGACAGGGGCTACGGCGAGCAGTACTTC. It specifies CASRVDRGYGEQYF.

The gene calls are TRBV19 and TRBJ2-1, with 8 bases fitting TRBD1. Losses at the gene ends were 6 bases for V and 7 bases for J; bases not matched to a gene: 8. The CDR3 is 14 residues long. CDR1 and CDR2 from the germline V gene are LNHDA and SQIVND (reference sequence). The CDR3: CASRDRALGNEQFF. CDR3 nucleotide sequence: TGTGCCAGTAGGGACAGGGCGCTCGGGAATGAGCAGTTCTTC.

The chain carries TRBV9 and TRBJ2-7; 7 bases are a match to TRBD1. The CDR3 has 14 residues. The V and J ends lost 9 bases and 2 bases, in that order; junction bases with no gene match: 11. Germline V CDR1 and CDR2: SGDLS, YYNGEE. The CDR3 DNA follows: TGTGCCATGAACTCAGGGACAGCGACCTACGAGCAGTACTTC. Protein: CAMNSGTATYEQYF.

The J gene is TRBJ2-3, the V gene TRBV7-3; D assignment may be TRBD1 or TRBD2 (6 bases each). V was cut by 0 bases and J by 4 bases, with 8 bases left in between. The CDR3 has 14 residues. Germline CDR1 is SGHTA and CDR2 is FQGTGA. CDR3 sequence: CASSLTGGADTQYF. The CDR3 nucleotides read TGTGCCAGCAGCTTAACGGGGGGCGCAGATACGCAGTATTTT.

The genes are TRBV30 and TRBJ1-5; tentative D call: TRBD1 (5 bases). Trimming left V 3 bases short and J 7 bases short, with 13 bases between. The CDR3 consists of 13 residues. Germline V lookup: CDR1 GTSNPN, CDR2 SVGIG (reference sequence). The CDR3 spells CAWSREVRQPQHF. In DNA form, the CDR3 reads TGTGCCTGGAGCAGGGAGGTAAGACAGCCCCAGCATTTT.

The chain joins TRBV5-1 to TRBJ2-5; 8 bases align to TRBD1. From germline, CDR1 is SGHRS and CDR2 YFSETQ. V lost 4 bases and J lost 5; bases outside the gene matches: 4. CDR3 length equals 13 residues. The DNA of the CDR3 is TGCGCCAGCAGCGGGACAGGTTTGGAGACCCAGTACTTC. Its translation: CASSGTGLETQYF. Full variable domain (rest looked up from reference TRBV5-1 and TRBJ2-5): KAGVTQTPRYLIKTRGQQVTLSCSPISGHRSVSWYQQTPGQGLQFLFEYFSETQRNKGNFPGRFSGRQFSNSRSEMNVSTLELGDSALYLCASSGTGLETQYFGPGTRLLVL.

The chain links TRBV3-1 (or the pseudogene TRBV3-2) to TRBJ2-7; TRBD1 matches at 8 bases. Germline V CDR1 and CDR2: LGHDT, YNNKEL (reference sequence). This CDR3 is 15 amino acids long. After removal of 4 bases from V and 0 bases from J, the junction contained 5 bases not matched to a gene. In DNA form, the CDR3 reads TGTGCCAGCAGCCTGGGTGGGACAGGCTCCTACGAGCAGTACTTC. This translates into CASSLGGTGSYEQYF.

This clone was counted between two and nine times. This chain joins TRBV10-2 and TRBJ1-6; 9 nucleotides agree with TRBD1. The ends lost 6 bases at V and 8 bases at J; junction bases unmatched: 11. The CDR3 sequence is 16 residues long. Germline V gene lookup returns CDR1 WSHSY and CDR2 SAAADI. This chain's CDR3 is CASRQIPGQGYSPLHF. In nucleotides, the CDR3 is TGCGCCAGCAGGCAAATCCCGGGACAGGGCTATTCACCCCTCCACTTT.

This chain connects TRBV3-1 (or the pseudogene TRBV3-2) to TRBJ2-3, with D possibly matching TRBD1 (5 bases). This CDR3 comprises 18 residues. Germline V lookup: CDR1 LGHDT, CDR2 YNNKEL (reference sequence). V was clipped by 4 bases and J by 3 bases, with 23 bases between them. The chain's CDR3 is CASSPRDRPSVPTDTQYF. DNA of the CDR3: TGTGCCAGCAGCCCCCGCGACAGACCATCCGTCCCAACAGATACGCAGTATTTT.

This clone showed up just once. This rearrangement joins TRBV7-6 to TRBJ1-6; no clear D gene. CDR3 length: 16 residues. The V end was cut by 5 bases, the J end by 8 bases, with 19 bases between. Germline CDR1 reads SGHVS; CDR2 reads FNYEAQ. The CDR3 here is CASSLRPTSADSPLHF. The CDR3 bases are TGTGCCAGCAGCCTAAGACCGACCTCGGCTGATTCACCCCTCCACTTT.

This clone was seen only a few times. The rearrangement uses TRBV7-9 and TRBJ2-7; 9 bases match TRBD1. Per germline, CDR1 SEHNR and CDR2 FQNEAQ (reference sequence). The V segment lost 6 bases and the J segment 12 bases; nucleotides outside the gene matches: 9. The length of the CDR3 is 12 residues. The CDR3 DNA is TGTGCCAGCAGTTATGGACAGGGGTTGTGGTACTTC. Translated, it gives CASSYGQGLWYF.

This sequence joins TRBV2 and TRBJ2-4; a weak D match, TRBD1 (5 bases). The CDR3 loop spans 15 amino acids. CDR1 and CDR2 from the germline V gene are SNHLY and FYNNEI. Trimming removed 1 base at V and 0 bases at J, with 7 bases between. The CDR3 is CASSEEQGAKNIQYF. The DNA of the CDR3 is TGTGCCAGCAGTGAAGAGCAGGGAGCCAAAAACATTCAGTACTTC.

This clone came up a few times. CDR3 DNA sequence: TGTGCCAGCTCACCATTGGGAAGGGGCAATCAGCCCCAGCATTTT. It encodes CASSPLGRGNQPQHF. The chain couples TRBV18 to TRBJ1-5; D gene uncertain. Trimming pared 2 bases from V and 2 bases from J, leaving 10 bases between. From germline, CDR1 is KGHSH and CDR2 LQKENI. This CDR3 has 15 residues.

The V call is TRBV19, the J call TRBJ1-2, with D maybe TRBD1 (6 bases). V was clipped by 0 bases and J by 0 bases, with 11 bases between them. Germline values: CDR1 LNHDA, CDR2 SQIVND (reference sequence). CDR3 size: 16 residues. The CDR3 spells CASSIEGWGPNYGYTF. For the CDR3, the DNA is TGTGCCAGTAGTATAGAAGGCTGGGGGCCTAACTATGGCTACACCTTC.

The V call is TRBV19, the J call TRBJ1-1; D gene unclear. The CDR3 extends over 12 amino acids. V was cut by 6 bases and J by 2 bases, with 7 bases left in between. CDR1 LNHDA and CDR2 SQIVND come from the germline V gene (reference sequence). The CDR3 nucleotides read TGTGCCAGTAGCGTGGGCAACACTGAAGCTTTCTTT. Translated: CASSVGNTEAFF.

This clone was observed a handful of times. The CDR3 coding sequence is TGTGCCAGTAGTATGGTGGCGGGCAGCTCCTACGAGCAGTACTTC. It is translated as CASSMVAGSSYEQYF. V usage is TRBV19 and J usage is TRBJ2-7, with a weak D call TRBD2 (5 bases). This CDR3 has 15 amino acids. Trimming took off 3 bases at V and 0 bases at J, with 12 bases between the two ends. Germline V gives CDR1 LNHDA, CDR2 SQIVND (reference sequence).

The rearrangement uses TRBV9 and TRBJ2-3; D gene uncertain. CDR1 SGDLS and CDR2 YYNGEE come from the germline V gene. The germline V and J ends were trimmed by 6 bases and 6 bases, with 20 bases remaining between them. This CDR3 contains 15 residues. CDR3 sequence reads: CASTRNWKNEDTQYF. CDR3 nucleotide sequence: TGTGCCAGCACTCGGAACTGGAAAAATGAGGATACGCAGTATTTT.